A selection of T cell receptor beta chains follows, all from one sample in a study of cytomegalovirus exposure and HLA in healthy donors. Some clones are missing from TCRdb's copy, which holds only in-frame ones; the method was immunoSEQ multiplex PCR. The table lists 45,000 to 60,000 clones. Sample: PBMCs. These receptors all come from a female donor in good health and CMV-seronegative. Both conserved end residues are part of each CDR3. D genes are given only for firm matches.

TGTGCCAGCTCCCCGGGGAGGGGGGACGAGCAGTACTTC	CASSPGRGDEQYF	.	TRBJ2-7	TRBV18
TGTGCCAGCAGTTTATGGAGTACAGGGGGAAAAGAACAGTACTTC	CASSLWSTGGKEQYF	TRBD1	TRBJ2-7	TRBV27
TGTGCCAGCAGTTACCGGGACTGGGGCAATGAGCAGTTCTTC	CASSYRDWGNEQFF	.	TRBJ2-1	TRBV6-5
TGTGCTAGTGGTGGACAGGGGCCTAACTACGAGCAGTACTTC	CASGGQGPNYEQYF	TRBD1	TRBJ2-7	TRBV12-5
TGTGCCAGCAGCCCTCGCGGGGGAGACACTGAAGCTTTCTTT	CASSPRGGDTEAFF	.	TRBJ1-1	TRBV9
TGCAGCGTGACTAGCGGGGGCATTCAAGAGACCCAGTACTTC	CSVTSGGIQETQYF	TRBD2	TRBJ2-5	TRBV29-1
TGTGCCAGTAGTATATATAGCGGGAGTTTTAATGAGCAGTTCTTC	CASSIYSGSFNEQFF	TRBD2	TRBJ2-1	TRBV19
TGCGCCAGCAGCGGCGCAGGGTATGGCTACACCTTC	CASSGAGYGYTF	.	TRBJ1-2	TRBV4-1
TGTGCCAGAAGGACCATTAACAGGGGTTCCTACGAGCAGTACTTC	CARRTINRGSYEQYF	TRBD1	TRBJ2-7	TRBV5-3
TGCAGCGTTGAAGAGTACTACGAGCAGTACTTC	CSVEEYYEQYF	.	TRBJ2-7	TRBV29-1
TGTGCCAGCAGTTTTCCCCGGGACAGAGAAGGCTACACCTTC	CASSFPRDREGYTF	TRBD1	TRBJ1-2	TRBV6-1
TGCGCCAGCAGTGAGTCCTTTGGGACAGGGAACGAGCAGTTCTTC	CASSESFGTGNEQFF	TRBD1	TRBJ2-1	TRBV10-1
TGTGCCAGCAGTTTATATAGGAGGAACACTGAAGCTTTCTTT	CASSLYRRNTEAFF	.	TRBJ1-1	TRBV27
TGTGCTAGCAGCAGACAAGGGGGCGCAGGAGAGACCCAGTACTTC	CASSRQGGAGETQYF	TRBD1	TRBJ2-5	TRBV7-7
TGTGCCTGGAGACCAGGACCCGACCTTAGCGGGGGGGCCGGCTACACCTTC	CAWRPGPDLSGGAGYTF	.	TRBJ1-2	TRBV30
TGCAGCGTCGCCCAGGGGGCGGCTGAAGCTTTCTTT	CSVAQGAAEAFF	TRBD1	TRBJ1-1	TRBV29-1
TGTGCCAGCAGCGAGGGCGGGGAGAGGTACAATGAGCAGTTCTTC	CASSEGGERYNEQFF	.	TRBJ2-1	TRBV9
TGTGCCAGCAGGGGACAGGGGGCGGTTCAGCCCCAGCATTTT	CASRGQGAVQPQHF	TRBD1	TRBJ1-5	TRBV28
TGTGCCAGCAGCCCCGGGACTAGCGGCGATCAGCAGTTCTTC	CASSPGTSGDQQFF	TRBD2	TRBJ2-1	TRBV7-8
TGTGCCAGCAGCGTAGGATCGCGCTCCTACGAGCAGTACTTC	CASSVGSRSYEQYF	.	TRBJ2-7	TRBV9
TGCGCCAGCAGCCAATCATGGACAGCCTTATTAGGGGGCTACACCTTC	CASSQSWTALLGGYTF	.	TRBJ1-2	TRBV4-3
TGTGCCTGGAGTGTAGTTGGACAGGGTCCCATCTCTGGAAACACCATATATTTT	CAWSVVGQGPISGNTIYF	TRBD1	TRBJ1-3	TRBV30
TGCGCCAGCAGTATTCAGGAGACCCAGTACTTC	CASSIQETQYF	.	TRBJ2-5	TRBV5-1
TGTGCCAGCAGTCAGGGGGCTGTGAACACTGAAGCTTTCTTT	CASSQGAVNTEAFF	TRBD1	TRBJ1-1	TRBV6-6
TGTGCCAGCAGTCCGGACAGGGGGCTAAGTGGCTACACCTTC	CASSPDRGLSGYTF	TRBD1	TRBJ1-2	TRBV6-5
TGCGCCAGCAGCTGGTTAGAGAGTAACACTGAAGCTTTCTTT	CASSWLESNTEAFF	.	TRBJ1-1	TRBV5-1
TGTGCCAGCAGCTTAAACCGGGACACTGAAGCTTTCTTT	CASSLNRDTEAFF	.	TRBJ1-1	TRBV7-3
TGTGCCTGGACCAAGAAGGGGGCCGGGAACACTGAAGCTTTCTTT	CAWTKKGAGNTEAFF	TRBD1	TRBJ1-1	TRBV30